Sequencing of this T cell receptor (beta chain) was carried out in a study of PD-1 blockade in classical Hodgkin lymphoma. Findings and caveats of the study: Whereas CD4+ TCR diversity had risen significantly by C4D1, CD8+ TCR diversity had not. Complete responders showed a baseline diversity that resembled the diversity of newly diagnosed patients. Reported findings placed baseline TCR diversity lower in newly diagnosed patients (compared with healthy donors). Patients were excluded if nivolumab began under 1 year after ASCT (the autologous transplant).

Autologous stem cell transplantation was followed by relapse in every patient, and brentuximab vedotin exposure varied. CD4+ T cells were purified from thawed PBMCs by negative selection. Worth noting for this clone: The antigen is not known.

Generated by immunoSEQ multiplex PCR, the TCRdb table keeps only in-frame clones and is missing some. This sample yields about 12,000 clones, of which about nine tenths are seen a single time; more than 0.4% belongs to the top ten. CDR1 SEHNR and CDR2 FQNEAQ come from the germline V gene (reference sequence). CDR3 length: 14 residues. V was pared by 3 bases and J by 5 bases, with 3 bases of the junction left unmatched. Here the sequenced sample was CD4+ T cells from blood, taken at baseline. The chain employs TRBV7-9 and TRBJ1-1; 10 nucleotides line up with TRBD1. This TCR was sampled from a human donor with classical Hodgkin lymphoma. The CDR3 reads CASSFRDRGTEAFF. DNA of the CDR3: TGTGCCAGCAGCTTCCGGGACAGGGGAACTGAAGCTTTCTTT. Combining the CDR3 with reference TRBV7-9 and TRBJ1-1 gives the whole variable domain DTGVSQNPRHKITKRGQNVTFRCDPISEHNRLYWYRQTLGQGPEFLTYFQNEAQLEKSRLLSDRFSAERPKGSFSTLEIQRTEQGDSAMYLCASSFRDRGTEAFFGQGTRLTVV.